This passage covers 17 T cell receptor beta chains from one sample sequenced in a study of shared clonotypes between healthy human individuals. Here immunoSEQ multiplex PCR was the method, and the copy in TCRdb shows in-frame clones only, minus some. The sample lists around 2,000,000 clones, about 95% occurring once. Specimen: naive CD4+ T cells sorted from blood. This sample's subset: CD45RA+ positively selected. These receptors were collected from a man in his late teens or twenties in good health.

The chain has TRBV18 and TRBJ2-7; 8 nucleotides match TRBD2. V lost 5 bases, J lost 7 bases, and 10 bases stayed unmatched. The CDR3 length is 14 residues. Per the germline V gene, CDR1 is KGHSH and CDR2 is LQKENI. The chain's CDR3 is CASSRQAGAGEQYF. The CDR3 DNA follows: TGTGCCAGCTCAAGACAAGCGGGAGCGGGGGAGCAGTACTTC.

The chain carries TRBV7-9 and TRBJ2-3; 8 bases map to TRBD1. The trim removed 5 bases at V and 2 bases at J, leaving 12 bases unmatched. Germline CDR1 reads SEHNR; CDR2 reads FQNEAQ (reference sequence). The length of the CDR3 is 17 residues. The CDR3 region is CASSVGRSGGPTDTQYF. DNA for the CDR3: TGTGCCAGCAGCGTAGGGAGGTCAGGGGGCCCCACAGATACGCAGTATTTT.

The rearrangement links TRBV7-8 to TRBJ2-1; no reliable D call. There are 16 residues in the CDR3. Trimming removed 1 base from V and 8 bases from J, with 18 bases in between. Germline values: CDR1 SGHVS, CDR2 FQNEAQ. DNA of the CDR3: TGTGCCAGCAGCTTAGTAGGGTGGTCGATCCCCGATGAGCAGTTCTTC. Translation gives CASSLVGWSIPDEQFF.

The chain employs TRBV7-2 and TRBJ1-6; 9 bases are a match to TRBD1. V dropped 1 base and J dropped 7; count of bases not matched to a gene: 2. Per the germline V gene, CDR1 is SGHTA and CDR2 is FQGNSA. The CDR3 length is 15 residues. For the CDR3, the DNA is TGTGCCAGCAGCTTAGGGGGACAGGGAAATTCACCCCTCCACTTT. Translation gives CASSLGGQGNSPLHF.

The V call is TRBV10-2, the J call TRBJ1-2; no firm D call. The CDR3 has 13 residues. CDR1 and CDR2 (germline): WSHSY, SAAADI. V dropped 6 bases and J dropped 1 base, with 9 bases sitting between them. The CDR3 spells CASSLHLNYGYTF. The CDR3 bases are TGCGCCAGCAGCCTACACCTTAACTATGGCTACACCTTC.

The V and J genes are TRBV6-5 and TRBJ1-5; D ambiguous. Germline V lookup: CDR1 MNHEY, CDR2 SVGAGI. Trimming removed 3 bases from V and 7 bases from J, with 10 bases in between. This CDR3 is built from 13 residues. In DNA, the CDR3 is TGTGCCAGCAGTTATAGATCTCAGCAGCCCCAGCATTTT. This sequence encodes CASSYRSQQPQHF.

The J gene is TRBJ2-7, the V gene TRBV11-1, with D tentatively TRBD1 (8 bases). V was pared by 5 bases and J by 5 bases, with 19 bases between. CDR3 size: 15 residues. CDR1 is SGHAT, CDR2 FQDESV, per germline (reference sequence). The CDR3 coding sequence is TGTGCCAGCAGCCAGGGGGCGGGGGCCCCAGACGAGCAGTACTTC. It specifies CASSQGAGAPDEQYF.

V gene TRBV30 combines with J gene TRBJ2-1; tentatively, D is TRBD1 or TRBD2 (6 bases each). In germline, CDR1 is GTSNPN, CDR2 SVGIG (reference sequence). The CDR3 consists of 15 residues. Trimming left V 2 bases short and J 6 bases short, with 17 bases between. Here the CDR3 reads CAWSHGGTHPNEQFF. The CDR3 nucleotides read TGTGCCTGGAGTCATGGGGGGACACACCCCAATGAGCAGTTCTTC.

V and J are TRBV6-6 and TRBJ2-2; the D gene could be TRBD1 or TRBD2 (6 bases each). V gave up 2 bases and J gave up 6 bases, with 13 bases separating them. CDR3 size: 15 residues. Germline CDR1 reads MNHNY; CDR2 reads SVGAGI (reference sequence). CDR3 nucleotide sequence: TGTGCCAGCAGTTACAAAGGGGGGAGTCCCGGGGAGCTGTTTTTT. Protein product: CASSYKGGSPGELFF.

This clone was detected only once. This chain links TRBV7-9 with TRBJ2-3; no clear D gene. The V and J ends lost 5 bases and 0 bases respectively, with 12 bases between them. This CDR3 comprises 15 residues. CDR1 is SEHNR and CDR2 is FQNEAQ in the germline V gene (reference sequence). CDR3 DNA: TGTGCCAGCAGCACTCTCGGCGAGAGCACAGATACGCAGTATTTT. It is translated as CASSTLGESTDTQYF.

The CDR3 reads CASSQSDYQDNSPLHF. CDR3 DNA sequence: TGCGCCAGCAGTCAATCCGATTACCAGGATAATTCACCCCTCCACTTT. The V and J genes are TRBV23-1 and TRBJ1-6; D not certain. TRBV23-1 is recorded as an ORF, its role being uncertain. CDR3 length: 16 amino acids. V was cut by 0 bases and J by 5 bases, with 11 bases left in between.

A word on this clone: Germline and junction disagree at one end, which may indicate a read error. The chain is built from TRBV18 and TRBJ1-1, with TRBD1 identical over 7 bases. Germline loops: CDR1 KGHSH, CDR2 LQKENI. This CDR3 is built from 14 residues. For the CDR3, the DNA is TGCGCCAGCTCACCTAAGGGGGCTGACACTGAAGCTTTCTTT. It yields the protein CASSPKGADTEAFF. The whole variable domain, remainder taken from reference TRBV18 and TRBJ1-1, is NAGVMQNPRHLVRRRGQEARLRCSPMKGHSHVYWYRQLPEEGLKFMVYLQKENIIDESGMPKERFSAEFPKEGPSILRIQQVVRGDSAAYFCASSPKGADTEAFFGQGTRLTVV.

The V call is TRBV25-1, the J call TRBJ2-7; D may be TRBD1 (5 bases). V was shortened by 4 bases and J by 9 bases, with 10 bases between the two germline ends. Germline V gives CDR1 MGHDK, CDR2 SYGVNS. There are 11 residues in the CDR3. As DNA, the CDR3 is TGTGCCAGCAGTGGCCAGGGATTGCAGTACTTC. It encodes CASSGQGLQYF.

The chain combines TRBV6-1 with TRBJ1-5; maybe TRBD1 (5 bases). The germline V gene has CDR1 MNHNS and CDR2 SASEGT. The germline V and J ends were trimmed by 7 bases and 0 bases, with 10 bases remaining between them. There are 14 residues in the CDR3. Here the CDR3 DNA reads TGTGCCAGCAATCGGGGACTTAGCAATCAGCCCCAGCATTTT. Its translation is CASNRGLSNQPQHF.

Comment on this clone: The sample holds other DNA sequences that translate to the same CDR3. The chain combines TRBV6-6 with TRBJ1-2; D perhaps matches TRBD1 (5 bases). CDR1 MNHNY and CDR2 SVGAGI come from the germline V gene (reference sequence). Trimming left V 0 bases short and J 4 bases short, with 9 bases between. The CDR3 sequence is 14 residues long. For the CDR3, the DNA is TGTGCCAGCAGTTACTCCCAGGGATCCTATGGCTACACCTTC. Amino acids: CASSYSQGSYGYTF.

The chain recombines TRBV6-5 with TRBJ1-2; unclear D gene. Germline loops: CDR1 MNHEY, CDR2 SVGAGI. CDR3 length: 13 amino acids. Trimming left V 5 bases short and J 4 bases short, with 11 bases between. CDR3 amino acids: CASSQHVSYGYTF. CDR3 coding DNA: TGTGCCAGCAGTCAACATGTATCCTATGGCTACACCTTC.

The chain combines TRBV7-8 with TRBJ2-7; 9 bases map to TRBD1. The V gene's germline CDR1 is SGHVS and CDR2 FQNEAQ. This CDR3 region has 14 residues. V was clipped by 5 bases and J by 2 bases; unmatched bases: 4. CDR3 bases: TGTGCCAGCAGCACGCGGACAGGGGCCTACGAGCAGTACTTC. The encoded protein is CASSTRTGAYEQYF.